The present T cell receptor (beta chain) was sequenced within a study of blood T cell repertoires in COVID-19. About the study: Sample material is recorded as cDNA or gDNA derived from T cells, B-cell-depleted T cells, or PBMCs.

Trimming took 4 bases from V and 2 from J, leaving 8 bases between them. Germline-derived CDR1 and CDR2 are ENHRY and SYGVKD. This CDR3 has 14 amino acids. Sequencing used immunoSEQ multiplex PCR; TCRdb keeps in-frame clones, though not all of them. Of 20,000 to 25,000 clones in the sample, around 83% were seen once. Material for sequencing was peripheral blood. This TCR was sampled from a man in his 70s with acute or convalescent COVID-19. This chain connects TRBV10-3 to TRBJ2-2; no clear D. This CDR3 reads CAISVGRNTGELFF. The CDR3 bases are TGTGCCATCAGTGTGGGCCGAAACACCGGGGAGCTGTTTTTT.